These T cell receptor beta chains were read from a single sample in a study of cytomegalovirus exposure and HLA in healthy donors. Sequenced by immunoSEQ multiplex PCR; TCRdb stores in-frame clones only, minus some. The table for this sample gives around 44,000 clones. The source material was PBMCs. These receptors were taken from a male donor in good health and CMV-seropositive. The CDR3 runs from the conserved cysteine through the conserved F or W. The D gene is left open where the match is weak.

>TRBD2|16|TRBV6-5|TRBJ2-7
TGTGCCAGCAGTTCGGGGGTGCGGGGGGCATTCTACGAGCAGTACTTC
CASSSGVRGAFYEQYF
>NA|13|TRBV18|TRBJ2-5
TGTGCCAGCTCACCAAGGGGGTCAGAGACCCAGTACTTC
CASSPRGSETQYF
>TRBD1|15|TRBV27|TRBJ1-2
TGTGCCAGCTATGACAGGGGTTCCCCTAACTATGGCTACACCTTC
CASYDRGSPNYGYTF
>TRBD1|17|TRBV5-4|TRBJ1-6
TGTGCCAGCAGCAGGGGACAGGGAAGCTCCTATAATTCACCCCTCCACTTT
CASSRGQGSSYNSPLHF
>TRBD1|14|TRBV5-4|TRBJ1-5
TGTGCCAGCAGCTTACAGGGGAGCAATCAGCCCCAGCATTTT
CASSLQGSNQPQHF
>TRBD1|15|TRBV6-5|TRBJ1-6
TGTGCCAGCAGTTACTCCGAGACAGGGTATTCACCCCTCCACTTT
CASSYSETGYSPLHF
>NA|15|TRBV9|TRBJ1-2
TGTGCCAGCAGCGTAGCTACGGGGTCCGCCTATGGCTACACCTTC
CASSVATGSAYGYTF
>NA|12|TRBV10-3|TRBJ1-1
TGTGCCATCACCTCCGGGGACACTGAAGCTTTCTTT
CAITSGDTEAFF
>NA|15|TRBV30|TRBJ2-3
TGTGCCTGGAGTGTAATGGGGCGTTCGGCAGATACGCAGTATTTT
CAWSVMGRSADTQYF
>NA|14|TRBV25-1|TRBJ2-7
TGTGCCAGCAGTGAATTTGAGACAATCTACGAGCAGTACTTC
CASSEFETIYEQYF
>TRBD1|14|TRBV2|TRBJ1-3
TGTGCCAGCGGACAGGGAGTCCTCGGAAACACCATATATTTT
CASGQGVLGNTIYF
>NA|15|TRBV19|TRBJ1-5
TGTGCCAGTAGCCCCCACAGGGATAGCAATCAGCCCCAGCATTTT
CASSPHRDSNQPQHF
>NA|16|TRBV9|TRBJ2-7
TGTGCCAGCAGCGTAGTATCTGTTGTGAGCTTCGACGAGCAGTACTTC
CASSVVSVVSFDEQYF
>NA|12|TRBV7-2|TRBJ1-6
TGTGCCAGCAGCTTATGGCAATCACCCCTCCACTTT
CASSLWQSPLHF
>TRBD2|16|TRBV6-1|TRBJ2-1
TGTGCCAGCAGTGTATTAGCGGGGGTTACCCTGGATGAGCAGTTCTTC
CASSVLAGVTLDEQFF
>TRBD1|15|TRBV9|TRBJ1-1
TGTGCCAGCAGCACGGGACAGCTCATGAACACTGAAGCTTTCTTT
CASSTGQLMNTEAFF
>TRBD1|13|TRBV7-2|TRBJ1-2
TGTGCCAGCAGCTACGACAGGGTCGGCGGCTACACCTTC
CASSYDRVGGYTF
>TRBD1|17|TRBV27|TRBJ2-7
TGTGCCAGCAGTTCTATGGGCGGGACAGGGTTGTCCTACGAGCAGTACTTC
CASSSMGGTGLSYEQYF
>TRBD1|14|TRBV7-9|TRBJ1-1
TGTGCCAGCAGCTACAGGGGGGGCGACACTGAAGCTTTCTTT
CASSYRGGDTEAFF
>TRBD2|15|TRBV29-1|TRBJ2-3
TGCAGCGCGGGAGGAATGACGACTTTCACAGATACGCAGTATTTT
CSAGGMTTFTDTQYF
>NA|14|TRBV4-2|TRBJ2-3
TGTGCCAGCAGCCAAGGCGGGGACGCAGATACGCAGTATTTT
CASSQGGDADTQYF